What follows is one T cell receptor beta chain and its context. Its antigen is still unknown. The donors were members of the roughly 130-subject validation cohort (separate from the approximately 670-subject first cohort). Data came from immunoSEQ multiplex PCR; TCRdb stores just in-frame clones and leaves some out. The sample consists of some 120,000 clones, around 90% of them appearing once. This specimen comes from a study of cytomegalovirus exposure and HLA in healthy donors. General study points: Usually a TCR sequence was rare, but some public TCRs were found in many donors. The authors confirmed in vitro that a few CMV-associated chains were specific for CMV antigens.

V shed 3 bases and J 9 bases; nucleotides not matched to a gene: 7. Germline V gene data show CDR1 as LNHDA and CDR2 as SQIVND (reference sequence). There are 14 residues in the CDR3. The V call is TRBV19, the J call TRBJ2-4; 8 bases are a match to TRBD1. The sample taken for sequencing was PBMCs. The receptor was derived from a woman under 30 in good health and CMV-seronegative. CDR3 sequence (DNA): TGTGCCAGTAGTATGGGCAGGGGGCTTGGCATTCAGTACTTC. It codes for CASSMGRGLGIQYF. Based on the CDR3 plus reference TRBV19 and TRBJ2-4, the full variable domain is DGGITQSPKYLFRKEGQNVTLSCEQNLNHDAMYWYRQDPGQGLRLIYYSQIVNDFQKGDIAEGYSVSREKKESFPLTVTSAQKNPTAFYLCASSMGRGLGIQYFGAGTRLSVL.